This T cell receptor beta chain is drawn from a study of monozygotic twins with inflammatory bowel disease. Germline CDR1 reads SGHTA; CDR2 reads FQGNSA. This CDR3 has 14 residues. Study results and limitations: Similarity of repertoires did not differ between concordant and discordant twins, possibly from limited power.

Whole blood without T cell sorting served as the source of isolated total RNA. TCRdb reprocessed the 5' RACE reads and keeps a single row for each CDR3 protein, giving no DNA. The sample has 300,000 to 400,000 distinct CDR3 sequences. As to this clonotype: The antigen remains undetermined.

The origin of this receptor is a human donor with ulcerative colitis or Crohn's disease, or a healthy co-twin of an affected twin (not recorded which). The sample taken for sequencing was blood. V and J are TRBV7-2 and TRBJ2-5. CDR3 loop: CASSLDSAQETQYF.